This TCR beta chain is drawn from a study of cytomegalovirus exposure and HLA in healthy donors. General study results and limits: Roughly even sequencing depth across donors was the assumption behind the presence/absence analyses. One cluster of highly shared sequence variants probably arose as a sequencing artifact.

The PCR contained 60 Vbeta and 13 Jbeta primers. The assay was immunoSEQ multiplex PCR, and TCRdb's table has in-frame clones only and misses some. This sample has about 160,000 clones, with around four fifths found just once. As concerns this clone: Its antigen is not known.

V was cut by 2 bases and J by 3 bases, with 10 bases left in between. CDR3 length: 14 residues. Germline V gene sequence: CDR1 SEHNR, CDR2 FQNEAQ (reference sequence). The source of this sequence is a woman aged 50 to 60 in good health and CMV-seronegative. Material: PBMCs. This chain uses TRBV7-9 with TRBJ1-2; unclear D gene. CDR3 DNA sequence: TGTGCCAGCAGCTTAAGGCAACTAGACTATGGCTACACCTTC. It translates to CASSLRQLDYGYTF. Variable domain in full (rest from reference TRBV7-9 and TRBJ1-2): DTGVSQNPRHKITKRGQNVTFRCDPISEHNRLYWYRQTLGQGPEFLTYFQNEAQLEKSRLLSDRFSAERPKGSFSTLEIQRTEQGDSAMYLCASSLRQLDYGYTFGSGTRLTVV.